The clone carrying this TCR beta chain has a count of ten or more. This sample was taken from a study of T cells after yellow fever vaccination. A 5'RACE template-switching step, the method used to make TCR cDNA, added a universal primer site and UMIs. TCRdb itself ran the 5' RACE reads through MiXCR, one entry per CDR3 protein. The sample records more than 95,000 distinct CDR3 sequences, more than 5.5% being singletons. V dropped 0 bases and J dropped 9 bases, with 12 bases sitting between them. CDR3 length: 14 amino acids. The germline gives CDR1 SEHNR, CDR2 FQNEAQ (reference sequence). The TCR was taken from a young man who received the YFV17D yellow fever vaccine. The specimen comprised CD4+ T cells sorted from PBMCs, sampled about 41 days after the first yellow fever vaccination. The V and J genes are TRBV7-9 and TRBJ2-4; D is possibly TRBD1 or TRBD2 (5 bases each). The CDR3 reads CASSLAPGTSIQYF. The DNA of the CDR3 is TGTGCCAGCAGCTTAGCGCCAGGGACCAGCATTCAGTACTTC.